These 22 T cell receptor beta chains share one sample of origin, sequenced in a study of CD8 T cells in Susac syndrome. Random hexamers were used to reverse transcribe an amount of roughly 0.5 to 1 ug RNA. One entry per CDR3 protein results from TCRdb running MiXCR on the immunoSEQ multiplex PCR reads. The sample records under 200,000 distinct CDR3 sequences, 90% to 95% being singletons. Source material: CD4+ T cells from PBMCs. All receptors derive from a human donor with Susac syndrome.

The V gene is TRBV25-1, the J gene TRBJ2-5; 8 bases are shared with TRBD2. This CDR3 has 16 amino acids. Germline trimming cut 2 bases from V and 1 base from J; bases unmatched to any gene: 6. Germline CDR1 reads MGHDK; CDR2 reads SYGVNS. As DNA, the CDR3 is TGTGCCAGCAGTGAAGGAGCGGGGGACCTCCAAGAGACCCAGTACTTC. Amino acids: CASSEGAGDLQETQYF. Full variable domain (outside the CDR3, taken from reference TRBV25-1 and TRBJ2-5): EADIYQTPRYLVIGTGKKITLECSQTMGHDKMYWYQQDPGMELHLIHYSYGVNSTEKGDLSSESTVSRIRTEHFPLTLESARPSHTSQYLCASSEGAGDLQETQYFGPGTRLLVL.

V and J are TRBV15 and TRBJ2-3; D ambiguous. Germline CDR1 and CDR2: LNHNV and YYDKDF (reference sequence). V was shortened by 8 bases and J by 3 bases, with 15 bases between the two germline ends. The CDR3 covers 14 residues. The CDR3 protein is CATLKDVKTDTQYF. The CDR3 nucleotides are TGTGCCACCCTGAAGGACGTCAAAACAGATACGCAGTATTTT. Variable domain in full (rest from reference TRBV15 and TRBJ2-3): DAMVIQNPRYQVTQFGKPVTLSCSQTLNHNVMYWYQQKSSQAPKLLFHYYDKDFNNEADTPDNFQSRRPNTSFCFLDIRSPGLGDTAMYLCATLKDVKTDTQYFGPGTRLTVL.

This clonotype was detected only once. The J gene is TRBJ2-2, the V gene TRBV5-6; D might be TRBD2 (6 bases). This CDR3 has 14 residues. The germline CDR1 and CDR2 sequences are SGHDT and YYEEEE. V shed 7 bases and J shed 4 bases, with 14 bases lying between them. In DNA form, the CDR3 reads TGTGCCAGCGGGCCGTGGGGAGGCACCGGGGAGCTGTTTTTT. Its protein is CASGPWGGTGELFF.

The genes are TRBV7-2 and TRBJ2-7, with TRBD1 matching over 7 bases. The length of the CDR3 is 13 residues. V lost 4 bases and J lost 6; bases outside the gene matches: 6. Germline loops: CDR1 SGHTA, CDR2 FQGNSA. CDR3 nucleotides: TGTGCCAGCAGCTCGCAACAGGGGACCGAGCAGTACTTC. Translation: CASSSQQGTEQYF.

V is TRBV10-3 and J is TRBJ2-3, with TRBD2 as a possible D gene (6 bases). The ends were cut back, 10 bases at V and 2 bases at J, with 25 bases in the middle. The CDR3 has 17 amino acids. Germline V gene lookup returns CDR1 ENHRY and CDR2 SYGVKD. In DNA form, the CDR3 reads TGTGCCAGCAGAGGGACCGCGACGGGGGTGAACACAGATACGCAGTATTTT. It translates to CASRGTATGVNTDTQYF.

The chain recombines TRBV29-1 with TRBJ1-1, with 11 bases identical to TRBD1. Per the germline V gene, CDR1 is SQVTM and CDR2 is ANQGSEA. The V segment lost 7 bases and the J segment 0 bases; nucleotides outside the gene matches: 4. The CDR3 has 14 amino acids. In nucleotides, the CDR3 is TGCAGCGCTGGGGACAGGGGGTTGAACACTGAAGCTTTCTTT. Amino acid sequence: CSAGDRGLNTEAFF. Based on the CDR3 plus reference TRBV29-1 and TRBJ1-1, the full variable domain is SAVISQKPSRDICQRGTSLTIQCQVDSQVTMMFWYRQQPGQSLTLIATANQGSEATYESGFVIDKFPISRPNLTFSTLTVSNMSPEDSSIYLCSAGDRGLNTEAFFGQGTRLTVV.

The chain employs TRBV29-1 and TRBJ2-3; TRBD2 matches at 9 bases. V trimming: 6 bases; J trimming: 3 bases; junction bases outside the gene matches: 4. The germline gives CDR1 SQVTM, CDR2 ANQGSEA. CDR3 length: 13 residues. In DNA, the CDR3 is TGCAGCGTGCGGACTAGCGTAACAGATACGCAGTATTTT. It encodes CSVRTSVTDTQYF.

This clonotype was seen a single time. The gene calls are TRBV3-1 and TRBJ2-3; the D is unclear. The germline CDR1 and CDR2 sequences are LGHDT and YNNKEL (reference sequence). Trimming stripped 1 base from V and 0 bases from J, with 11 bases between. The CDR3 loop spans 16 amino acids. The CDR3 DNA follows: TGTGCCAGCAGCCAAGCTTATAGTTCCAGCACAGATACGCAGTATTTT. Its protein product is CASSQAYSSSTDTQYF.

The DNA for the CDR3 is TGTGCCAGCAGCTGGACTAGCGGGGGGGCCGGGTACAATGAGCAGTTCTTC. This sequence encodes CASSWTSGGAGYNEQFF. V gene TRBV5-6 combines with J gene TRBJ2-1; TRBD2 matches at 15 bases. The CDR3 contains 17 residues. V lost 3 bases, J lost 4 bases, and 5 bases stayed unmatched. CDR1 SGHDT and CDR2 YYEEEE come from the germline V gene.

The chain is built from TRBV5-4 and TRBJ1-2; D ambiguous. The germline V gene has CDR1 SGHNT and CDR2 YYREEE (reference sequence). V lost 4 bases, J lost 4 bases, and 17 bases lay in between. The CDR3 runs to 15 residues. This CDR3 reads CASSPQDIATYGYTF. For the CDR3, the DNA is TGTGCCAGCAGCCCGCAAGACATCGCCACCTATGGCTACACCTTC. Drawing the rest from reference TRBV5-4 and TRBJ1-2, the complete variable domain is ETGVTQSPTHLIKTRGQQVTLRCSSQSGHNTVSWYQQALGQGPQFIFQYYREEENGRGNFPPRFSGLQFPNYSSELNVNALELDDSALYLCASSPQDIATYGYTFGSGTRLTVV.

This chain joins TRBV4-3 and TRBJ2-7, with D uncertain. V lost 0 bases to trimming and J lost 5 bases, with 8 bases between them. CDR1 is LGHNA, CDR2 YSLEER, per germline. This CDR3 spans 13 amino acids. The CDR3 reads CASSQDLADEQYF. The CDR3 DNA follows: TGCGCCAGCAGCCAAGATCTGGCCGACGAGCAGTACTTC.

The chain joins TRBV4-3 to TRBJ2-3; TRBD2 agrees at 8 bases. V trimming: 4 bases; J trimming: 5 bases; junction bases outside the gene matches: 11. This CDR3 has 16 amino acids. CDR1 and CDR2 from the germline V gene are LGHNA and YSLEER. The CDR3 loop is CASSLVGRGVEDTQYF. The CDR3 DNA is TGCGCCAGCAGCCTAGTGGGGCGGGGGGTAGAAGATACGCAGTATTTT.

The CDR3 DNA sequence: TGCAGTGCTAGAGGGATAGGGACTAGCTGGTCCCTCTCGGGCGAGCAGTACTTC. Its protein product is CSARGIGTSWSLSGEQYF. This chain joins TRBV20-1 and TRBJ2-7, with 9 nucleotides matching TRBD2. The germline gives CDR1 DFQATT, CDR2 SNEGSKA (reference sequence). Trimming cost V 1 base and J 6 bases; bases outside gene matches: 19. This CDR3 comprises 18 residues.

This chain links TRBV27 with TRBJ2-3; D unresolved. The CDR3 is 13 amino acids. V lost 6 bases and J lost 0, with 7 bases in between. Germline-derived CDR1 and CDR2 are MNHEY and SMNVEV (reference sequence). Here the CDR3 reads CASREISTDTQYF. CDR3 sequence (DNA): TGTGCCAGCAGGGAGATAAGCACAGATACGCAGTATTTT.

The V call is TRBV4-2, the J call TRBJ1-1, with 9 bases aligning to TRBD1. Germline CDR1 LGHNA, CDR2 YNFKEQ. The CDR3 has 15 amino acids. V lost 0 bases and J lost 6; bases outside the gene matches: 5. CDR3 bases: TGTGCCAGCAGCCAAGAACGTACAGGGGGCTCTGAAGCTTTCTTT. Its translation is CASSQERTGGSEAFF.

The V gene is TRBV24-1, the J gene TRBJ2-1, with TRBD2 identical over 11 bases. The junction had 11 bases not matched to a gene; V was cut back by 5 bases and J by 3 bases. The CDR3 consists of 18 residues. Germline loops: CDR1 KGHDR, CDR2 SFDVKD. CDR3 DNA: TGTGCCACCAGTGCGGGTAGCGGGGGGGGTATCAGCTACAATGAGCAGTTCTTC. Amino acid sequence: CATSAGSGGGISYNEQFF.

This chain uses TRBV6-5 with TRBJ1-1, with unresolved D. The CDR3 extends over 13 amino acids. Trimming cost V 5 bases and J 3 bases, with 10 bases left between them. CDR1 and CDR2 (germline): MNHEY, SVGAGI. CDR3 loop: CASSRRYDTEAFF. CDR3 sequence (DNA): TGTGCCAGCAGTCGTAGGTATGACACTGAAGCTTTCTTT.

The CDR3 protein is CAWSALGRNQPQHF. CDR3 DNA: TGTGCCTGGAGTGCGTTGGGCCGCAATCAGCCCCAGCATTTT. The rearrangement joins TRBV30 to TRBJ1-5; unclear D gene. CDR1 and CDR2 (germline): GTSNPN, SVGIG (reference sequence). The CDR3 runs 14 residues. Trimming shortened V by 1 base and J by 2 bases, and 9 bases separated the two germline ends.

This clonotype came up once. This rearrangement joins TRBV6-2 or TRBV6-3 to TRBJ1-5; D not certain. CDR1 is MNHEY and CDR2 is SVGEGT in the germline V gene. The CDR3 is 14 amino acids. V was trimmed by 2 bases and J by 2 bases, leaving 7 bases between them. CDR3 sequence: CASSYGEGNQPQHF. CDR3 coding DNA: TGTGCCAGCAGTTACGGAGAGGGCAATCAGCCCCAGCATTTT.

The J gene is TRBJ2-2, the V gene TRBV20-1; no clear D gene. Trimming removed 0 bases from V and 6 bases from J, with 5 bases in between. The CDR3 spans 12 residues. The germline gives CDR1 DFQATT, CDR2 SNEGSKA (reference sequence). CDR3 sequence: CSARERPGELFF. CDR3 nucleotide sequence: TGCAGTGCTAGAGAGAGGCCCGGGGAGCTGTTTTTT.

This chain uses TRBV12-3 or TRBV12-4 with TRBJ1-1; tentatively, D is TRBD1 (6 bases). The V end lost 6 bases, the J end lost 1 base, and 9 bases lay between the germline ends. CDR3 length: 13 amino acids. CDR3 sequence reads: CASSIQGNTEAFF. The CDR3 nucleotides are TGTGCCAGCAGCATACAGGGGAACACTGAAGCTTTCTTT.

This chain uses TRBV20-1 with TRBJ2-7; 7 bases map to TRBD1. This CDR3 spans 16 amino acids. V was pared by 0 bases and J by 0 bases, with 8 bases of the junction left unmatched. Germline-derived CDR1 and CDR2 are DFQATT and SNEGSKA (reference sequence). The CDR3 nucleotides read TGCAGTGCTAGAGAGATTTGGGCAGGGGGCTCCTACGAGCAGTACTTC. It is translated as CSAREIWAGGSYEQYF.